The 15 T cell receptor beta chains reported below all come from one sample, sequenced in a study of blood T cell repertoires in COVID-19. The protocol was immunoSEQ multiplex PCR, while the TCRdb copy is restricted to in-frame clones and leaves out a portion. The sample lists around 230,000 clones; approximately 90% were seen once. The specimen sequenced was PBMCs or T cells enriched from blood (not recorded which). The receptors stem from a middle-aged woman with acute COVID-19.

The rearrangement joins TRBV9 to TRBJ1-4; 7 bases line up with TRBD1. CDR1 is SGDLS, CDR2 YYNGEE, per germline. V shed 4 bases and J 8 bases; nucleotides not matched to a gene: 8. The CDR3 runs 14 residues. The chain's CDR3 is CASSIGQANEKLFF. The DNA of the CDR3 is TGTGCCAGCAGCATCGGACAGGCGAACGAAAAACTGTTTTTT. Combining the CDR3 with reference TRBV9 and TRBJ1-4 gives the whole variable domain DSGVTQTPKHLITATGQRVTLRCSPRSGDLSVYWYQQSLDQGLQFLIQYYNGEERAKGNILERFSAQQFPDLHSELNLSSLELGDSALYFCASSIGQANEKLFFGSGTQLSVL.

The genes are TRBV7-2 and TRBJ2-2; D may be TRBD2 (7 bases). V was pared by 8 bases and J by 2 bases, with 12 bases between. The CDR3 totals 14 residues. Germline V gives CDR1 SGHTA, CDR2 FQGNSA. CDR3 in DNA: TGTGCCAGCTCGGCGGGGGCTAACACCGGGGAGCTGTTTTTT. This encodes CASSAGANTGELFF.

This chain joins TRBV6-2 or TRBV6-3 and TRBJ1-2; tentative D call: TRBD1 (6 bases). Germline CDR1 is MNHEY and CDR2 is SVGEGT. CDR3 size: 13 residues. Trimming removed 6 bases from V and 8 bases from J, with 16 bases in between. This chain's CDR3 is CASSLISGAGYTF. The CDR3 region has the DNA TGTGCCAGCAGCCTAATCTCAGGGGCCGGCTACACCTTC.

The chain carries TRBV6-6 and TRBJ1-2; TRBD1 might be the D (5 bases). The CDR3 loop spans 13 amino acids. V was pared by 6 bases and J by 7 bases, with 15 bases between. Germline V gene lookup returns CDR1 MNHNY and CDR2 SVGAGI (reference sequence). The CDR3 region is CASSPGGAGGYTF. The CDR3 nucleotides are TGTGCCAGCAGCCCCGGCGGGGCGGGTGGCTACACCTTC.

CDR3 nucleotides: TGTGCCAGCAGCTTAGATGGACAGCACGAGCAGTACGTC. Amino acid sequence: CASSLDGQHEQYV. V usage is TRBV7-9 and J usage is TRBJ2-7; D is perhaps TRBD1 (6 bases). CDR1 and CDR2 (germline): SEHNR, FQNEAQ (reference sequence). The CDR3 consists of 13 residues. Between the trimmed V and J ends, which lost 1 base and 5 bases, there was a span of 9 bases.

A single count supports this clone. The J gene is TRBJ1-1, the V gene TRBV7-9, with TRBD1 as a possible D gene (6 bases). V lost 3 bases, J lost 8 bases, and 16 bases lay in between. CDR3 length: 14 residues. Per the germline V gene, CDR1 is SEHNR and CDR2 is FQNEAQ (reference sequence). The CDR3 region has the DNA TGTGCCAGCAGCTTTGCTAGGGACAAGTCAGAAGCTTTCTTT. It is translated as CASSFARDKSEAFF.

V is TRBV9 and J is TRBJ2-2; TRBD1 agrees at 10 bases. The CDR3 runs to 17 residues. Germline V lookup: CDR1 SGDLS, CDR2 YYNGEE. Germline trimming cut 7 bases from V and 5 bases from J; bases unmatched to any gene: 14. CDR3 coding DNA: TGTGCCAGCGGATACCGTCCGGGACAGGGGAGGACCGGGGAGCTGTTTTTT. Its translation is CASGYRPGQGRTGELFF.

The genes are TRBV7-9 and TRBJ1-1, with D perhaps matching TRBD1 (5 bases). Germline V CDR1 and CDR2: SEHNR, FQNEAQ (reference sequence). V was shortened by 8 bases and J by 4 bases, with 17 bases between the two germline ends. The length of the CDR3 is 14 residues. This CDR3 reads CASLMGGKSTEAFF. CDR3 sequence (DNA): TGTGCCAGCCTTATGGGGGGAAAAAGCACTGAAGCTTTCTTT.

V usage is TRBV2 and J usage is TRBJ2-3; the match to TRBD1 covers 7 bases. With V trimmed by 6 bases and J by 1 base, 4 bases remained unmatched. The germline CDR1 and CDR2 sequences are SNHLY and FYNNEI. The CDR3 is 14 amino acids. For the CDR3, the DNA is TGTGCCAGCAGCGCACAGGGGCGCACAGATACGCAGTATTTT. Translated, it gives CASSAQGRTDTQYF.

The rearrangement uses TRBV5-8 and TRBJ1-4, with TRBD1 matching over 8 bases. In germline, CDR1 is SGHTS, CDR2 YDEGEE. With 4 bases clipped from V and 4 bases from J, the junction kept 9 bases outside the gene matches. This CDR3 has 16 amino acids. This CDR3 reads CASSLGQAPHNEKLFF. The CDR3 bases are TGTGCCAGCAGCCTGGGACAGGCTCCACATAATGAAAAACTGTTTTTT.

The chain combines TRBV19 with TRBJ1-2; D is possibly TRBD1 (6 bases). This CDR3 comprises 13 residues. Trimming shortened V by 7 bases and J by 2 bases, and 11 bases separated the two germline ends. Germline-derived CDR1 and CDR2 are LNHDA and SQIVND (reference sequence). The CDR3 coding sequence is TGTGCCAGTAAGTTCCAGGGGAACTATGGCTACACCTTC. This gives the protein CASKFQGNYGYTF. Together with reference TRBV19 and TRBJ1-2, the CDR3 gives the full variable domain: DGGITQSPKYLFRKEGQNVTLSCEQNLNHDAMYWYRQDPGQGLRLIYYSQIVNDFQKGDIAEGYSVSREKKESFPLTVTSAQKNPTAFYLCASKFQGNYGYTFGSGTRLTVV.

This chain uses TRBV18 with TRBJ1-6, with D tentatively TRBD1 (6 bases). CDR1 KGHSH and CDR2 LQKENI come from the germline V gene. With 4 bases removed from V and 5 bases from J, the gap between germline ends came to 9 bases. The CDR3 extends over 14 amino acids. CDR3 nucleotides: TGTGCCAGCTCACGCGGACAGAATAATTCACCCCTCCACTTT. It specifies CASSRGQNNSPLHF.

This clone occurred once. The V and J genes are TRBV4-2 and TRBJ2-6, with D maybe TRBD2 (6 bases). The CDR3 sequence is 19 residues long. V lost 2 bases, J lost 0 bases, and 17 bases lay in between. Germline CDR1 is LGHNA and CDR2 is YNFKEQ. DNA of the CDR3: TGTGCCAGCAGCCAAATTCTCGCGGAGGGAGACTCTGGGGCCAACGTCCTGACTTTC. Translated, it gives CASSQILAEGDSGANVLTF.

The CDR3 nucleotides are TGTGCCAGTAGTATTAGCAAGGCAAGGCTTCTCCATCAGCCCCAGCATTTT. Encoded protein: CASSISKARLLHQPQHF. The rearrangement links TRBV19 to TRBJ1-5; D remains ambiguous. The CDR3 sequence is 17 residues long. The germline V gene encodes CDR1 LNHDA and CDR2 SQIVND (reference sequence). Trimming removed 3 bases at V and 5 bases at J, with 20 bases between.

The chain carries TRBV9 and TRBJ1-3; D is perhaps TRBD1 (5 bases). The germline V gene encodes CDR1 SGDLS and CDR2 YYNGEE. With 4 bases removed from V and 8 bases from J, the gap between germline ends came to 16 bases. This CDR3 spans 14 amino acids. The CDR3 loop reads CASSPREGSDTIYF. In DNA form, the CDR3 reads TGTGCCAGCAGCCCACGGGAGGGGAGCGACACCATATATTTT. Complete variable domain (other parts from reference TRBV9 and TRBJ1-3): DSGVTQTPKHLITATGQRVTLRCSPRSGDLSVYWYQQSLDQGLQFLIQYYNGEERAKGNILERFSAQQFPDLHSELNLSSLELGDSALYFCASSPREGSDTIYFGEGSWLTVV.